This T cell receptor (beta chain) appears in the sequencing data of a study of T cells in Graves' hyperthyroidism and ophthalmopathy. The investigators amplified TCR beta CDR3 regions from RNA transcripts. In the first-round RT-PCR of the TCR CDR3, the HTBI primer set was used. Each CDR3 protein gets one entry after TCRdb re-called the multiplex PCR reads with MiXCR. The data contain about 700,000 distinct CDR3 sequences, about 15% of them seen just once; the ten biggest clones take up 10% to 13%. The CDR3 length is 17 residues. CDR1 is MDHEN, CDR2 SYDVKM, per germline. Trimming pared 7 bases from V and 1 base from J, leaving 21 bases between. Uncontrolled infection, other autoimmune disease, pregnancy and lactation each barred patients from inclusion. Approximately 10 ml of fresh peripheral blood supplied the PBMCs. Ten or more counts support this clonotype.

The chain joins TRBV28 to TRBJ2-3; a weak D match, TRBD1 (6 bases). The sample comprised blood. This clonotype originated in a woman under 30 with Graves' hyperthyroidism. The CDR3 DNA sequence: TGTGCCAGCACCGGCCGGACAGTCTGGCGGCGCACAGATACGCAGTATTTT. This sequence encodes CASTGRTVWRRTDTQYF.